Detailed here is one TCR beta chain. Measured with immunoSEQ multiplex PCR; TCRdb has only the in-frame clones, and not every one. In the table there are 140,000 or so clones, around 80% of which are singletons. Per the germline V gene, CDR1 is PRHDT and CDR2 is FYEKMQ (reference sequence). The V segment lost 5 bases and the J segment 5 bases; nucleotides outside the gene matches: 5. This CDR3 has 15 amino acids. This sample is drawn from a study of blood T cell repertoires in COVID-19. Turning to the study itself: Both acute and convalescent COVID-19 samples were obtained from the United States, Italy and Spain.

The sequenced sample was peripheral blood. The chain employs TRBV13 and TRBJ2-1; 11 bases agree with TRBD2. The TCR comes from a woman between 45 and 65 years old with acute or convalescent COVID-19. The CDR3 reads CASSLLAGGNNEQFF. The CDR3 DNA reads TGTGCCAGCAGCCTTCTAGCGGGGGGAAACAATGAGCAGTTCTTC. Full variable domain (missing parts from reference TRBV13 and TRBJ2-1): AAGVIQSPRHLIKEKRETATLKCYPIPRHDTVYWYQQGPGQDPQFLISFYEKMQSDKGSIPDRFSAQQFSDYHSELNMSSLELGDSALYFCASSLLAGGNNEQFFGPGTRLTVL.